Given below is one T cell receptor beta chain in context. The data were taken from a study of shared clonotypes between healthy human individuals. The assay was immunoSEQ multiplex PCR, and TCRdb's table has in-frame clones only and misses some. The sample lists about 2 million clones; about 95% were seen once. V lost 5 bases, J lost 3 bases, and 17 bases lay in between. The CDR3 length is 15 residues. Germline CDR1 reads SGHTA; CDR2 reads FQGNSA. The sequence was obtained from a young man in good health. This sequence joins TRBV7-2 and TRBJ2-7; D perhaps matches TRBD2 (6 bases). Sequenced sample: naive CD4+ T cells sorted from blood. This sample's subset: CD45RA+ positively selected. The CDR3 DNA follows: TGTGCCAGCAGCCCCCCTGGGACTGGATACTACGAGCAGTACTTC. Translating it yields CASSPPGTGYYEQYF.